These 9 T cell receptor beta chains originate from one sample sequenced in a study of cytomegalovirus exposure and HLA in healthy donors. The assay was immunoSEQ multiplex PCR, and TCRdb's table has in-frame clones only and misses some. The data hold fewer than 250,000 clones, with 75% to 90% observed a single time. The sample taken for sequencing was PBMCs. These receptors were collected from a woman aged 30 to 39 in good health and CMV-seropositive.

The chain uses TRBV30 and TRBJ1-2; a possible D gene is TRBD1 (6 bases). Germline assignment: CDR1 GTSNPN and CDR2 SVGIG (reference sequence). Trimming stripped 4 bases from V and 0 bases from J, with 12 bases between. The CDR3 extends over 14 amino acids. The CDR3 protein is CAWKGGGTNYGYTF. The CDR3, as DNA: TGTGCCTGGAAGGGCGGGGGCACTAACTATGGCTACACCTTC. The whole variable domain, remainder taken from reference TRBV30 and TRBJ1-2, is SQTIHQWPATLVQPVGSPLSLECTVEGTSNPNLYWYRQAAGRGLQLLFYSVGIGQISSEVPQNLSASRPQDRQFILSSKKLLLSDSGFYLCAWKGGGTNYGYTFGSGTRLTVV.

The gene calls are TRBV7-2 and TRBJ2-1; 14 bases are shared with TRBD2. The CDR3 runs 16 residues. Trimming at V came to 5 bases and at J to 6 bases, leaving 6 bases not matched to a gene. Germline V gives CDR1 SGHTA, CDR2 FQGNSA. The DNA of the CDR3 is TGTGCCAGCAGCCCGCCGGGACTAGCGGGAGCCAATGAGCAGTTCTTC. This sequence encodes CASSPPGLAGANEQFF.

V usage is TRBV27 and J usage is TRBJ2-7, with TRBD2 matching over 10 bases. CDR3 size: 16 residues. Germline V gene lookup returns CDR1 MNHEY and CDR2 SMNVEV (reference sequence). The V gene end was trimmed by 10 bases and the J gene end by 4 bases; junction bases not matched to a gene: 16. CDR3 sequence (DNA): TGTGCCACTAAAAAAAAGGGGGTAGCGGGAGGTTACGAGCAGTACTTC. Translating it yields CATKKKGVAGGYEQYF.

Only a few counts were recorded for this clone. This specimen includes other DNA sequences encoding the same CDR3. The chain carries TRBV27 and TRBJ1-2; D is perhaps TRBD1 (5 bases). CDR1 is MNHEY and CDR2 is SMNVEV in the germline V gene (reference sequence). The germline V and J ends were trimmed by 2 bases and 2 bases, with 6 bases remaining between them. The CDR3 has 13 amino acids. The CDR3 region has the DNA TGTGCCAGCAGTTTAGGGGGAAACTATGGCTACACCTTC. It specifies CASSLGGNYGYTF.

The rearrangement uses TRBV6-5 and TRBJ2-7; 10 positions match TRBD2. Per germline, CDR1 MNHEY and CDR2 SVGAGI. The CDR3 loop spans 14 amino acids. V shed 1 base and J 7 bases; nucleotides not matched to a gene: 4. CDR3 nucleotide sequence: TGTGCCAGCAGTTACTGGTCTAGCGGGAGTGAGCAGTACTTC. This codes for CASSYWSSGSEQYF.

The chain recombines TRBV27 with TRBJ1-2, with D uncertain. The ends were cut back, 6 bases at V and 3 bases at J, with 11 bases in the middle. The length of the CDR3 is 13 residues. CDR1 MNHEY and CDR2 SMNVEV come from the germline V gene (reference sequence). The CDR3 DNA reads TGTGCCAGCAGAATCGGGTCCGACTATGGCTACACCTTC. It translates to CASRIGSDYGYTF.

The V and J genes are TRBV7-2 and TRBJ2-5; 9 bases map to TRBD1. This CDR3 has 13 amino acids. CDR1 SGHTA and CDR2 FQGNSA come from the germline V gene. V trimming: 4 bases; J trimming: 5 bases; junction bases outside the gene matches: 2. The CDR3 region is CASSYRGPETQYF. Here the CDR3 DNA reads TGTGCCAGCAGCTACAGGGGGCCGGAGACCCAGTACTTC.

This clone was counted once. The genes are TRBV25-1 and TRBJ2-3, with unresolved D. The length of the CDR3 is 13 residues. Germline CDR1 is MGHDK and CDR2 is SYGVNS. The ends were cut back, 4 bases at V and 2 bases at J, with 7 bases in the middle. CDR3 in DNA: TGTGCCAGCAGTGTGCAGGACACAGATACGCAGTATTTT. Amino acid sequence: CASSVQDTDTQYF. Supplemented by reference TRBV25-1 and TRBJ2-3, the full variable domain reads EADIYQTPRYLVIGTGKKITLECSQTMGHDKMYWYQQDPGMELHLIHYSYGVNSTEKGDLSSESTVSRIRTEHFPLTLESARPSHTSQYLCASSVQDTDTQYFGPGTRLTVL.

The V and J genes are TRBV6-5 and TRBJ2-7; 8 bases are a match to TRBD1. The germline V gene encodes CDR1 MNHEY and CDR2 SVGAGI. The J segment lost 3 bases and the V segment lost 6 bases, leaving 7 bases of the junction unmatched. This CDR3 comprises 14 residues. The CDR3 sequence: CASSRDRRYYEQYF. The CDR3, as DNA: TGTGCCAGCAGCCGGGACAGGAGATACTACGAGCAGTACTTC.